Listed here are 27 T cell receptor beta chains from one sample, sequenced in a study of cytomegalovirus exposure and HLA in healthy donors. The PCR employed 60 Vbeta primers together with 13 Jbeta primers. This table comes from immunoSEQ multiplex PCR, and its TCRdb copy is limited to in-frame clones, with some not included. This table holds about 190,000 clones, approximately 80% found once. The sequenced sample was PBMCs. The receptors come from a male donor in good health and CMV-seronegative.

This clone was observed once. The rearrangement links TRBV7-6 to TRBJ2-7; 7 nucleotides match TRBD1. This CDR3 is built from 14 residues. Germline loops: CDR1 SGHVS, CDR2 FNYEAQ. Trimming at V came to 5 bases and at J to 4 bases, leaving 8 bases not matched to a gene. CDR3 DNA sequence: TGTGCCAGCAGCCCTGACAGGGTTGGGTACGAGCAGTACTTC. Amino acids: CASSPDRVGYEQYF.

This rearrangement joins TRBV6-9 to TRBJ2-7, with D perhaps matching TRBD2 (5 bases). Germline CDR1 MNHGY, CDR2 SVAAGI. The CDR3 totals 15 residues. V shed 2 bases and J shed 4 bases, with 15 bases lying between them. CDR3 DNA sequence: TGTGCCAGCAGTTATAGCGCCGGGATCGAGTACGAGCAGTACTTC. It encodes CASSYSAGIEYEQYF.

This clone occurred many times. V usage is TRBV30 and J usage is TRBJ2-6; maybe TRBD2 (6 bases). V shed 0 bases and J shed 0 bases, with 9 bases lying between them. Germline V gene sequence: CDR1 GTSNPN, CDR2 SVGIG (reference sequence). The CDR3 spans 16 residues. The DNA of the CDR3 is TGTGCCTGGAGTGTTGGGGAGGTCTCTGGGGCCAACGTCCTGACTTTC. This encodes CAWSVGEVSGANVLTF.

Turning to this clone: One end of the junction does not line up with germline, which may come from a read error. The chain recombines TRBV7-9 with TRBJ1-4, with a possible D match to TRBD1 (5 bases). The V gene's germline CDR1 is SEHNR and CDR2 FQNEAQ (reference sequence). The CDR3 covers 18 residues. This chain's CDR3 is CSSSSSDTYPVGNEKLFF. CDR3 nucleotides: TGTTCCAGCAGCTCATCGGACACTTACCCCGTGGGTAATGAAAAACTGTTTTTT. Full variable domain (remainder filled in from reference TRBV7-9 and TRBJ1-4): DTGVSQNPRHKITKRGQNVTFRCDPISEHNRLYWYRQTLGQGPEFLTYFQNEAQLEKSRLLSDRFSAERPKGSFSTLEIQRTEQGDSAMYLCSSSSSDTYPVGNEKLFFGSGTQLSVL.

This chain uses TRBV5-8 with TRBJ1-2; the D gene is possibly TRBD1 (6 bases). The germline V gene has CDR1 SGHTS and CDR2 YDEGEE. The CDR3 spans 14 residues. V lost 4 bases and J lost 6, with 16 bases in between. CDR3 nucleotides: TGTGCCAGCAGCGGAATGGCGGGGGCGCATGGCTACACCTTC. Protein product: CASSGMAGAHGYTF.

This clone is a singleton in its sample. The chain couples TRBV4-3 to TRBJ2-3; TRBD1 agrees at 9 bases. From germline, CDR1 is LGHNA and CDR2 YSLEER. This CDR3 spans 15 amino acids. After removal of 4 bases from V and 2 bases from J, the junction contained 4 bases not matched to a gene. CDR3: CASSPRTGVTDTQYF. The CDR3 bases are TGCGCCAGCAGCCCACGGACAGGGGTCACAGATACGCAGTATTTT.

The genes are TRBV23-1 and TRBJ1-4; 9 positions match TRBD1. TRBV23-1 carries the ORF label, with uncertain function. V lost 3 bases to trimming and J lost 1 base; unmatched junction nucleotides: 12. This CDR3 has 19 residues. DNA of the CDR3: TGCGCCAGCAGTCACCGGCTTCGAGGGGACAGGGAAACTAATGAAAAACTGTTTTTT. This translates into CASSHRLRGDRETNEKLFF.

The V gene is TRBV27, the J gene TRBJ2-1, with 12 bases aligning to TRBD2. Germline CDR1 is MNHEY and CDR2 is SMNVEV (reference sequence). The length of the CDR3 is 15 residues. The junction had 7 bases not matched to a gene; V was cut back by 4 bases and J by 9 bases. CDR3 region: CASSSRGLAGVEQFF. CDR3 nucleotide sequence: TGTGCCAGCAGTTCCCGGGGACTAGCGGGTGTTGAGCAGTTCTTC.

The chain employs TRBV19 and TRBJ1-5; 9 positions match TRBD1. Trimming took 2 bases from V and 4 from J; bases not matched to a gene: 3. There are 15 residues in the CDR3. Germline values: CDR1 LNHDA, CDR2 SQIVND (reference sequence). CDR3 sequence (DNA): TGTGCCAGTAGTATATTCGGACAGGGGAATCAGCCCCAGCATTTT. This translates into CASSIFGQGNQPQHF.

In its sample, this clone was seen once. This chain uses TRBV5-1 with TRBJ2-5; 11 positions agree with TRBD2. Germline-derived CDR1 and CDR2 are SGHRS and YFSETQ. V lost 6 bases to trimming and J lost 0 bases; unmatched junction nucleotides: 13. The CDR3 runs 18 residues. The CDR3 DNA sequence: TGCGCCAGCACCCGTCGCGACCTAGCGGGAGGTAACCAAGAGACCCAGTACTTC. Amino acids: CASTRRDLAGGNQETQYF.

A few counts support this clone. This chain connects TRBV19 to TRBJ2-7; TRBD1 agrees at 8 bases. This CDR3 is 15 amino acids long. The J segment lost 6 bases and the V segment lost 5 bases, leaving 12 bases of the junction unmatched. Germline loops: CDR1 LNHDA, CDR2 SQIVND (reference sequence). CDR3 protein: CASSYRTGLASEQYF. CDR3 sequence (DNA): TGTGCCAGTAGTTACCGGACAGGGTTAGCGAGCGAGCAGTACTTC. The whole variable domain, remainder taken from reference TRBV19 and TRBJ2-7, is DGGITQSPKYLFRKEGQNVTLSCEQNLNHDAMYWYRQDPGQGLRLIYYSQIVNDFQKGDIAEGYSVSREKKESFPLTVTSAQKNPTAFYLCASSYRTGLASEQYFGPGTRLTVT.

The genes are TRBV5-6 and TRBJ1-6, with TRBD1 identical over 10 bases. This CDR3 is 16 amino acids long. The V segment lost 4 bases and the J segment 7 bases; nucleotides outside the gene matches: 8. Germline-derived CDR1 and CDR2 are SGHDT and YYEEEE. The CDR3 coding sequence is TGTGCCAGCAGCGCGGACAGGGGGAGTGTCAATTCACCCCTCCACTTT. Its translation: CASSADRGSVNSPLHF.

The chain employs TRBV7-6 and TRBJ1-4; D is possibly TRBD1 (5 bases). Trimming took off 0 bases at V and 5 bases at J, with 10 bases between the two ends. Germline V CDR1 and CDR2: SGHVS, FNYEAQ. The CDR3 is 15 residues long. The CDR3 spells CASSLADSQNEKLFF. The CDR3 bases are TGTGCCAGCAGCTTAGCAGACAGCCAAAATGAAAAACTGTTTTTT.

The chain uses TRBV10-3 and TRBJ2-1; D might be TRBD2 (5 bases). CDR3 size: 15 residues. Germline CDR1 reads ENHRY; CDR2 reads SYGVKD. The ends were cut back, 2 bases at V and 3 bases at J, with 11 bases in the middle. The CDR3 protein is CAISEERMVYNEQFF. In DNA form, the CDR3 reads TGTGCCATCAGTGAGGAGCGGATGGTCTACAATGAGCAGTTCTTC.

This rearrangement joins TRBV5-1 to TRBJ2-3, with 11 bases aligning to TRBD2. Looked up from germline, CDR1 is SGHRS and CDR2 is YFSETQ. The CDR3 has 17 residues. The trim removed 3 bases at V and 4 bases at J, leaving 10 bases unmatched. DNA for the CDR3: TGCGCCAGCAGCTCAAACGTAGCGGGGGGGACCTCAGATACGCAGTATTTT. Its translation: CASSSNVAGGTSDTQYF.

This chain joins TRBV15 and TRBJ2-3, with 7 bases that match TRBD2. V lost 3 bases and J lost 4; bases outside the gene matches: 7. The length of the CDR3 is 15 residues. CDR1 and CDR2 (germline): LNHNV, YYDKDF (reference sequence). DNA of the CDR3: TGTGCCACCAGCAGGGGGGGGACTGGGGCAGATACGCAGTATTTT. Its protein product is CATSRGGTGADTQYF.

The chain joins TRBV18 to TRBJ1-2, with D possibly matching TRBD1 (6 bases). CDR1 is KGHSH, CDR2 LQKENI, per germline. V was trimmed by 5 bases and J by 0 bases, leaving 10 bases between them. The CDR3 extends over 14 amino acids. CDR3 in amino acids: CASSGQPSNYGYTF. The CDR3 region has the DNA TGTGCCAGCTCAGGACAGCCGTCTAACTATGGCTACACCTTC. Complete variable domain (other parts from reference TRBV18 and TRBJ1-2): NAGVMQNPRHLVRRRGQEARLRCSPMKGHSHVYWYRQLPEEGLKFMVYLQKENIIDESGMPKERFSAEFPKEGPSILRIQQVVRGDSAAYFCASSGQPSNYGYTFGSGTRLTVV.

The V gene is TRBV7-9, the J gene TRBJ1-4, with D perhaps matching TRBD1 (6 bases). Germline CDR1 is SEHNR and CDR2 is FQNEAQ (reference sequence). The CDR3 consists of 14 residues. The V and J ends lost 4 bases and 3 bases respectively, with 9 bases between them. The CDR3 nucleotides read TGTGCCAGCAGCTACAGGGCGGCTAATGAAAAACTGTTTTTT. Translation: CASSYRAANEKLFF.

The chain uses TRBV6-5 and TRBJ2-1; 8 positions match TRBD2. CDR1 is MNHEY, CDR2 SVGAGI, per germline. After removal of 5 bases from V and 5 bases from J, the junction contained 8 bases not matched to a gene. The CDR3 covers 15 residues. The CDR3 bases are TGTGCCAGCAGTCTCCGACTAGCGCCCAACAATGAGCAGTTCTTC. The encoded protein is CASSLRLAPNNEQFF.

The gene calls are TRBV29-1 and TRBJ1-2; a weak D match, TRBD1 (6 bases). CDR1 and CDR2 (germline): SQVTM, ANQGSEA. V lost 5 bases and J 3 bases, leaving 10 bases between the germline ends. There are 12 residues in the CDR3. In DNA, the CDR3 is TGCAGCGTTACGACAGGCTACTATGGCTACACCTTC. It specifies CSVTTGYYGYTF.

The CDR3 reads CATSSWRGYEQYF. DNA of the CDR3: TGTGCCACCTCTTCCTGGCGCGGCTACGAGCAGTACTTC. This chain uses TRBV19 with TRBJ2-7; D not resolved. The length of the CDR3 is 13 residues. Germline CDR1 is LNHDA and CDR2 is SQIVND (reference sequence). V was cut by 10 bases and J by 3 bases, with 16 bases left in between.

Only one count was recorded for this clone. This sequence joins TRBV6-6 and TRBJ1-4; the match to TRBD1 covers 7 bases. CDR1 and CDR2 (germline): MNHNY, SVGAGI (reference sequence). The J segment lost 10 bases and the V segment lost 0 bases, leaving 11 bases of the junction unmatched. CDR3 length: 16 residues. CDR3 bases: TGTGCCAGCAGTTACTCGATTGGAGGGGGCGAGGGAAAACTGTTTTTT. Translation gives CASSYSIGGGEGKLFF.

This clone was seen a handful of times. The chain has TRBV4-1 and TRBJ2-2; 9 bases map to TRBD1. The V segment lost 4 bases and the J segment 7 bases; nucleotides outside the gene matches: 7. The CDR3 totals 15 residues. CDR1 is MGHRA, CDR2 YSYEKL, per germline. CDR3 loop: CASSPPGQGLGELFF. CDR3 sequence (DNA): TGCGCCAGCAGCCCTCCCGGACAGGGGCTCGGGGAGCTGTTTTTT.

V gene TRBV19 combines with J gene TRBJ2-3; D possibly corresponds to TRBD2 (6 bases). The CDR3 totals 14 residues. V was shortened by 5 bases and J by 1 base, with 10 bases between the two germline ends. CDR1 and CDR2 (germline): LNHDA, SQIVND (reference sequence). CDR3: CASSPGVGTDTQYF. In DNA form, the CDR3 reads TGTGCCAGTAGTCCGGGAGTTGGCACAGATACGCAGTATTTT. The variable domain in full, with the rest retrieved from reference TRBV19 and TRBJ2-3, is DGGITQSPKYLFRKEGQNVTLSCEQNLNHDAMYWYRQDPGQGLRLIYYSQIVNDFQKGDIAEGYSVSREKKESFPLTVTSAQKNPTAFYLCASSPGVGTDTQYFGPGTRLTVL.

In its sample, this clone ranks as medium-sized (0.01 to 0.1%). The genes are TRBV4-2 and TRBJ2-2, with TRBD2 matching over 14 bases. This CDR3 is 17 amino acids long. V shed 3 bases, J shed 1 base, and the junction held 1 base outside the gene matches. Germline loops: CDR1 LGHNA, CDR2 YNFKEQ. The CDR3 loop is CASSQGLAGVNTGELFF. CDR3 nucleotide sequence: TGTGCCAGCAGCCAGGGACTAGCGGGAGTGAACACCGGGGAGCTGTTTTTT.

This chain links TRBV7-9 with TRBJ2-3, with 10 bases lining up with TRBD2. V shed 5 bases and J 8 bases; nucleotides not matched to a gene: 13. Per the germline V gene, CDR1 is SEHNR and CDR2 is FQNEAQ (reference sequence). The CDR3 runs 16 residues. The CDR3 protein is CASSRPRLAGGGTQYF. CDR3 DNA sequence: TGTGCCAGCAGCCGGCCTAGACTAGCGGGTGGGGGTACGCAGTATTTT.

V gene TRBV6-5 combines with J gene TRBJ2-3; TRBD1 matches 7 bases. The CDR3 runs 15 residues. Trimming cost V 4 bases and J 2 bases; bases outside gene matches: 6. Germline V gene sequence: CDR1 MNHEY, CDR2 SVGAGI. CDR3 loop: CASSFARGYTDTQYF. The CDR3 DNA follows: TGTGCCAGCAGTTTCGCCAGGGGGTACACAGATACGCAGTATTTT.